This T cell receptor beta chain was sequenced in a study of blood T cells in healthy people across ages. Overall study: Capture by template switching was about one barcoded beta molecule per two T cells.

The CDR3 has 13 amino acids. Per the germline V gene, CDR1 is MNHNY and CDR2 is SVGAGI (reference sequence). Study results and caveats: Naive T cell percentage showed a strong correlation with TCR beta diversity.

About this clonotype: The antigen remains unidentified. The junction does not match germline at one end; this may be a read error.

Next came a second PCR, run for about 6 to 12 cycles, which used a sample-barcoded 5' primer along with a J-beta primer mix. Each CDR3 protein gets one entry after TCRdb re-called the 5' RACE reads with MiXCR. The sample consists of approximately 2,000,000 distinct CDR3 sequences, around 42% of them appearing once. Peripheral blood from each donor was collected in a volume of roughly 9.8 milliliters. The sequence was obtained from a human donor in good health. The sample comprised blood. The V and J genes are TRBV6-6 and TRBJ2-2; D gene ambiguous. CDR3 sequence reads: CASKRQYAGELFF. CDR3 DNA sequence: TGCGCCAGCAAACGGCAGTATGCCGGGGAGCTGTTTTTT.